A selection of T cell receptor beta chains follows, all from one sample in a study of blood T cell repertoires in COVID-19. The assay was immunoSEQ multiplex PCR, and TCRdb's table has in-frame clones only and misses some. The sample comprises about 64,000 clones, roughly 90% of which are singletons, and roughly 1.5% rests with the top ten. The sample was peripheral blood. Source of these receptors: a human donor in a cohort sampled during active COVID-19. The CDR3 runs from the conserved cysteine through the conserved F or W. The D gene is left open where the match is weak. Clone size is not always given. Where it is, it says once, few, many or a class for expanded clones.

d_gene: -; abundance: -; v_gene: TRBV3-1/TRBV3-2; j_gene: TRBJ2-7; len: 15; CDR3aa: CASSQLSVRSYEQYF; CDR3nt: TGTGCCAGCAGCCAACTTTCGGTCAGGTCCTACGAGCAGTACTTC
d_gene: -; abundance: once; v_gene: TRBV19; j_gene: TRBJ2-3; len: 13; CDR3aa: CASSPGNTDTQYF; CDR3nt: TGTGCCAGTAGTCCAGGGAACACAGATACGCAGTATTTT
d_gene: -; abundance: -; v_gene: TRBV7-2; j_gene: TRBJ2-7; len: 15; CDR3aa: CASSLDPSEAYEQYF; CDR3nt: TGTGCCAGCAGCTTAGACCCTAGTGAAGCCTACGAGCAGTACTTC
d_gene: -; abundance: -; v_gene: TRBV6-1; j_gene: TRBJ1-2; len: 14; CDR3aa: CASSDQPSLYGYTF; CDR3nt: TGTGCCAGCAGTGACCAACCCTCACTTTATGGCTACACCTTC
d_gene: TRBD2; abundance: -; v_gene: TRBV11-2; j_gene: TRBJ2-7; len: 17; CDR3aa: CASSFRPLAGEVYEQYF; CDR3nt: TGTGCCAGCAGCTTTCGACCACTAGCGGGAGAAGTCTACGAGCAGTACTTC
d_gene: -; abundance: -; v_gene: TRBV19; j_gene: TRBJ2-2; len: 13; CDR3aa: CASSVNRDRELFF; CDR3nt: TGTGCCAGTAGTGTAAACAGGGACCGGGAGCTGTTTTTT
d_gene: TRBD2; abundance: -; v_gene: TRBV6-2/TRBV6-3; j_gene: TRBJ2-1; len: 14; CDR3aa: CASSLGGSRGEQFF; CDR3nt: TGTGCCAGCAGTTTGGGGGGGAGTCGGGGTGAGCAGTTCTTC
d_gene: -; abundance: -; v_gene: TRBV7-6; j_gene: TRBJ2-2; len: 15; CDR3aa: CASSFLDSRAGELFF; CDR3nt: TGTGCCAGCAGCTTTCTGGACAGTCGGGCCGGGGAGCTGTTTTTT
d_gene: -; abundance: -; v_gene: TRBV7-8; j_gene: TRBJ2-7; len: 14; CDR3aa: CASSRQTGSYEQYF; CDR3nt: TGTGCCAGCAGCCGCCAGACAGGTTCCTACGAGCAGTACTTC
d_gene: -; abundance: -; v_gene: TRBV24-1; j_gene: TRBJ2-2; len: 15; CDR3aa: CATSDTAGGLGELFF; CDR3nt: TGTGCCACCAGTGATACGGCAGGGGGACTCGGGGAGCTGTTTTTT
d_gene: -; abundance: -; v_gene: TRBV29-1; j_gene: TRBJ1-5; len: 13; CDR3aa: CSVEGQSGQPQHF; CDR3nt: TGCAGCGTTGAAGGACAGTCTGGTCAGCCCCAGCATTTT
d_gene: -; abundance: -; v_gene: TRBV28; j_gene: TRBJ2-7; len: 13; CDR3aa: CASSPLTDSPQYF; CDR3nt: TGTGCCAGCAGTCCCTTGACAGACAGCCCTCAGTACTTC
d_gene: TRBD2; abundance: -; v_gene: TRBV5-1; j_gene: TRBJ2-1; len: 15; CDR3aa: CASSFGLAGVNEQFF; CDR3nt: TGCGCCAGCAGCTTTGGACTAGCGGGAGTCAATGAGCAGTTCTTC
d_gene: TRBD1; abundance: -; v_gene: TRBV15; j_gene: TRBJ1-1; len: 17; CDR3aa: CATSKRNPGTENTEAFF; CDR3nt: TGTGCCACCAGCAAAAGAAATCCCGGGACAGAGAACACTGAAGCTTTCTTT